The 30 T cell receptor beta chains reported below all come from one sample, sequenced in a study of cytomegalovirus exposure and HLA in healthy donors (dated by TCRdb to 2016 to 2017). Library method: the immunoSEQ multiplex PCR assay. TCRdb carries this immuneACCESS record with in-frame sequences only. Its versions omit some clonotypes, under half of them owing to an unresolved V gene in the studies checked, with the rest unexplained. The sample table holds about 110,000 clones, of which 85% to 90% were seen once. Roughly 2.2% of the sample goes to the ten largest clones. The specimen was PBMCs. The receptors were gathered from a woman aged 18-35 years in good health and CMV-seronegative.

The J gene is TRBJ1-5, the V gene TRBV5-4; D uncertain. Trimming took off 0 bases at V and 3 bases at J, with 7 bases between the two ends. Germline CDR1 is SGHNT and CDR2 is YYREEE (reference sequence). The CDR3 consists of 14 residues. The DNA for the CDR3 is TGTGCCAGCAGCTTGGCCGGGATCAATCAGCCCCAGCATTTT. Its protein product is CASSLAGINQPQHF.

The rearrangement links TRBV6-4 to TRBJ2-3; D unclear. V was trimmed by 0 bases and J by 0 bases, leaving 10 bases between them. This CDR3 has 16 residues. The germline V gene encodes CDR1 MRHNA and CDR2 SNTAGT. The CDR3 region is CASSDSSATSTDTQYF. The CDR3 nucleotides read TGTGCCAGCAGTGACTCCTCTGCGACTAGCACAGATACGCAGTATTTT.

V usage is TRBV5-1 and J usage is TRBJ2-1; D is unclear. V gave up 6 bases and J gave up 1 base, with 11 bases separating them. This CDR3 has 14 amino acids. Germline V gene data show CDR1 as SGHRS and CDR2 as YFSETQ. The CDR3 region is CASNPLPSYNEQFF. The CDR3 DNA follows: TGCGCCAGCAATCCCCTCCCGTCCTACAATGAGCAGTTCTTC.

The V gene is TRBV7-2, the J gene TRBJ1-1, with D tentatively TRBD1 (6 bases). In germline, CDR1 is SGHTA, CDR2 FQGNSA. Trimming removed 2 bases at V and 1 base at J, with 11 bases between. The CDR3 runs to 15 residues. CDR3 residues: CASSLLGARNTEAFF. CDR3 nucleotides: TGTGCCAGCAGCTTACTGGGGGCGCGGAACACTGAAGCTTTCTTT.

The chain recombines TRBV19 with TRBJ1-1; 7 positions match TRBD1. With V trimmed by 2 bases and J by 0 bases, 6 bases remained unmatched. This CDR3 is 16 amino acids long. CDR1 is LNHDA and CDR2 is SQIVND in the germline V gene (reference sequence). The CDR3 spells CASSIIAGTVNTEAFF. Here the CDR3 DNA reads TGTGCCAGTAGTATAATTGCCGGGACAGTGAACACTGAAGCTTTCTTT.

The chain recombines TRBV18 with TRBJ1-1, with 7 bases fitting TRBD1. The V and J ends lost 5 bases and 2 bases, in that order; junction bases with no gene match: 5. The V gene's germline CDR1 is KGHSH and CDR2 LQKENI. The CDR3 extends over 14 amino acids. The CDR3 sequence is CASSRDSRNTEAFF. Written as DNA, the CDR3 is TGTGCCAGCTCAAGGGACAGTAGAAACACTGAAGCTTTCTTT.

The chain combines TRBV5-1 with TRBJ2-3, with 15 bases matching TRBD2. Germline trimming cut 3 bases from V and 0 bases from J; bases unmatched to any gene: 5. Germline V CDR1 and CDR2: SGHRS, YFSETQ. The CDR3 runs to 18 residues. CDR3 protein: CASSWGGLAGGSTDTQYF. The CDR3 DNA sequence: TGCGCCAGCAGCTGGGGGGGACTAGCGGGAGGAAGCACAGATACGCAGTATTTT.

This chain uses TRBV28 with TRBJ2-2; 10 positions agree with TRBD1. CDR1 is MDHEN, CDR2 SYDVKM, per germline. The V and J ends lost 6 bases and 2 bases, in that order; junction bases with no gene match: 6. The CDR3 covers 16 residues. The chain's CDR3 is CASRGDRGINTGELFF. The DNA of the CDR3 is TGTGCCAGCAGGGGGGACAGGGGAATTAACACCGGGGAGCTGTTTTTT.

The chain recombines TRBV2 with TRBJ1-5; D uncertain. This CDR3 is 15 amino acids long. V shed 8 bases and J shed 5 bases, with 19 bases lying between them. Germline CDR1 is SNHLY and CDR2 is FYNNEI. CDR3 region: CASAKEGLVDQPQHF. The CDR3 nucleotides are TGTGCCAGCGCCAAGGAGGGTCTTGTCGATCAGCCCCAGCATTTT.

This rearrangement joins TRBV9 to TRBJ1-6; 7 bases are shared with TRBD1. Germline V gene lookup returns CDR1 SGDLS and CDR2 YYNGEE. The CDR3 is 15 amino acids. V lost 6 bases to trimming and J lost 8 bases; unmatched junction nucleotides: 11. Here the CDR3 reads CASKGNRGEDSPLHF. CDR3 in DNA: TGTGCCAGCAAAGGAAACAGGGGCGAGGATTCACCCCTCCACTTT.

Only one count was recorded for this clone. This sequence joins TRBV28 and TRBJ2-5, with D possibly matching TRBD1 (7 bases). This CDR3 contains 14 residues. CDR1 is MDHEN, CDR2 SYDVKM, per germline. Trimming took off 6 bases at V and 3 bases at J, with 14 bases between the two ends. CDR3 sequence reads: CASSQGGLEETQYF. CDR3 in DNA: TGTGCCAGCAGCCAGGGGGGTTTGGAAGAGACCCAGTACTTC.

This rearrangement joins TRBV6-5 to TRBJ1-5; a possible D gene is TRBD1 (5 bases). This CDR3 has 13 amino acids. Per the germline V gene, CDR1 is MNHEY and CDR2 is SVGAGI. The ends were cut back, 6 bases at V and 7 bases at J, with 13 bases in the middle. CDR3 nucleotides: TGTGCCAGCAGGGGGGGAGAGGGGCAGCCCCAGCATTTT. It specifies CASRGGEGQPQHF.

This clone appeared once. The chain uses TRBV18 and TRBJ2-3; 8 bases map to TRBD1. The CDR3 is made up of 15 amino acids. Trimming cost V 3 bases and J 4 bases; bases outside gene matches: 6. Germline assignment: CDR1 KGHSH and CDR2 LQKENI. The CDR3, as DNA: TGTGCCAGCTCACCCGACAGGGGCGGGGCAGATACGCAGTATTTT. It yields the protein CASSPDRGGADTQYF.

For this clone: Mismatch with germline at one junction end may stem from a read error. The genes are TRBV7-2 and TRBJ2-1; 13 bases are shared with TRBD2. Germline V gene lookup returns CDR1 SGHTA and CDR2 FQGNSA. This CDR3 has 14 residues. This CDR3 is CASSITSGGAVPVF. CDR3 coding DNA: TGTGCCAGCAGCATTACTAGCGGGGGGGCGGTTCCGGTCTTC.

The chain is built from TRBV6-5 and TRBJ2-2; weak D call: TRBD2 (6 bases). The V and J ends lost 2 bases and 4 bases respectively, with 11 bases between them. Germline assignment: CDR1 MNHEY and CDR2 SVGAGI. CDR3 size: 15 residues. The CDR3 loop is CASSYPRDSTGELFF. The DNA of the CDR3 is TGTGCCAGCAGTTACCCCCGGGACTCCACCGGGGAGCTGTTTTTT.

The chain links TRBV5-5 to TRBJ2-7; 8 bases map to TRBD2. This CDR3 region has 15 residues. Trimming took 5 bases from V and 2 from J; bases not matched to a gene: 9. Looked up from germline, CDR1 is SGHKS and CDR2 is YYEKEE (reference sequence). The CDR3 loop reads CASRKAGATAYEQYF. The DNA for the CDR3 is TGTGCCAGCAGAAAAGCGGGAGCCACGGCCTACGAGCAGTACTTC. The whole variable domain, remainder taken from reference TRBV5-5 and TRBJ2-7, is DAGVTQSPTHLIKTRGQQVTLRCSPISGHKSVSWYQQVLGQGPQFIFQYYEKEERGRGNFPDRFSARQFPNYSSELNVNALLLGDSALYLCASRKAGATAYEQYFGPGTRLTVT.

The chain combines TRBV4-3 with TRBJ2-2; 11 bases are a match to TRBD2. CDR3 size: 15 residues. V lost 10 bases, J lost 5 bases, and 9 bases stayed unmatched. The germline V gene has CDR1 LGHNA and CDR2 YSLEER. CDR3 in amino acids: CATKLAGVGTGELFF. CDR3 nucleotide sequence: TGCGCCACCAAACTAGCGGGAGTAGGTACCGGGGAGCTGTTTTTT.

The V gene is TRBV5-4, the J gene TRBJ1-3, with D maybe TRBD1 (6 bases). Germline-derived CDR1 and CDR2 are SGHNT and YYREEE (reference sequence). V gave up 4 bases and J gave up 5 bases, with 13 bases separating them. The CDR3 is 14 amino acids. This chain's CDR3 is CASSTRGGRNTIYF. For the CDR3, the DNA is TGTGCCAGCAGCACCCGGGGGGGCAGAAACACCATATATTTT.

The rearrangement links TRBV7-6 to TRBJ2-7; possibly TRBD2 for D (7 bases). Germline CDR1 is SGHVS and CDR2 is FNYEAQ. This CDR3 comprises 15 residues. Trimming left V 5 bases short and J 2 bases short, with 16 bases between. CDR3 loop: CASSGKGGQAYEQYF. The CDR3 DNA follows: TGTGCCAGCAGCGGGAAGGGGGGGCAAGCCTACGAGCAGTACTTC.

The chain joins TRBV4-2 to TRBJ2-2; no clear D gene. CDR1 and CDR2 (germline): LGHNA, YNFKEQ. Trimming stripped 0 bases from V and 6 bases from J, with 8 bases between. The CDR3 totals 14 residues. Here the CDR3 reads CASSQDLRSGELFF. Here the CDR3 DNA reads TGTGCCAGCAGCCAAGATCTGAGGTCCGGGGAGCTGTTTTTT.

This clone is a singleton in its sample. This chain joins TRBV18 and TRBJ1-4, with 7 bases aligning to TRBD1. The V gene end was trimmed by 10 bases and the J gene end by 6 bases; junction bases not matched to a gene: 14. The germline CDR1 and CDR2 sequences are KGHSH and LQKENI. The CDR3 runs to 15 residues. The CDR3 nucleotides read TGTGCCACCGCCGACAGGGCCAACGGGGATGAAAAACTGTTTTTT. The encoded protein is CATADRANGDEKLFF.

This clone was recorded a few times. This chain links TRBV18 with TRBJ1-1, with D possibly TRBD1 on 5 matching bases. V dropped 3 bases and J dropped 8 bases, with 19 bases sitting between them. The CDR3 has 15 residues. Germline assignment: CDR1 KGHSH and CDR2 LQKENI. The CDR3, as DNA: TGTGCCAGCTCACCTCCCGACCTTGGGCGGACAGAAGCTTTCTTT. As protein: CASSPPDLGRTEAFF. Full variable domain (outside the CDR3, taken from reference TRBV18 and TRBJ1-1): NAGVMQNPRHLVRRRGQEARLRCSPMKGHSHVYWYRQLPEEGLKFMVYLQKENIIDESGMPKERFSAEFPKEGPSILRIQQVVRGDSAAYFCASSPPDLGRTEAFFGQGTRLTVV.

The chain employs TRBV18 and TRBJ2-6; tentative D call: TRBD2 (5 bases). The CDR3 is 17 amino acids. Looked up from germline, CDR1 is KGHSH and CDR2 is LQKENI. Trimming stripped 1 base from V and 4 bases from J, with 14 bases between. The CDR3 sequence: CASSPRLVGVGANVLTF. The CDR3 DNA reads TGTGCCAGCTCACCACGGTTAGTCGGGGTCGGGGCCAACGTCCTGACTTTC.

The rearrangement links TRBV2 to TRBJ1-2; D is possibly TRBD1 (5 bases). With 5 bases removed from V and 7 bases from J, the gap between germline ends came to 17 bases. CDR1 is SNHLY, CDR2 FYNNEI, per germline. The length of the CDR3 is 14 residues. CDR3 nucleotides: TGTGCCAGCAGTAGGGGCAACCGTGGTCGTGGCTACACCTTC. Residues: CASSRGNRGRGYTF.

The V call is TRBV7-9, the J call TRBJ2-7; 7 bases fit TRBD1. This CDR3 contains 12 residues. V dropped 4 bases and J dropped 12; count of bases not matched to a gene: 9. Per germline, CDR1 SEHNR and CDR2 FQNEAQ (reference sequence). As DNA, the CDR3 is TGTGCCAGCAGCTACGGAGGACAGGTCATGTACTTC. Amino acids: CASSYGGQVMYF.

The rearrangement links TRBV7-6 to TRBJ1-1; a possible D gene is TRBD1 (5 bases). CDR1 is SGHVS and CDR2 is FNYEAQ in the germline V gene. The CDR3 spans 13 residues. The CDR3 DNA follows: TGTGCTACGTCAAGGGGCATGAACACTGAAGCTTTCTTT. Amino acids: CATSRGMNTEAFF.

V gene TRBV28 combines with J gene TRBJ2-2; 7 bases map to TRBD1. The junction had 15 bases not matched to a gene; V was cut back by 4 bases and J by 4 bases. The CDR3 covers 18 residues. Germline V lookup: CDR1 MDHEN, CDR2 SYDVKM. DNA for the CDR3: TGTGCCAGCAGTTCCCTTTACATCGGGACAGCTTTCACCGGGGAGCTGTTTTTT. This translates into CASSSLYIGTAFTGELFF.

The rearrangement joins TRBV9 to TRBJ1-5; D ambiguous. The CDR3 has 11 amino acids. Germline CDR1 reads SGDLS; CDR2 reads YYNGEE. Trimming left V 0 bases short and J 9 bases short, with 4 bases between. CDR3 bases: TGTGCCAGCAGCGTAGTTCTGCCCCAGCATTTT. This translates into CASSVVLPQHF. Based on the CDR3 plus reference TRBV9 and TRBJ1-5, the full variable domain is DSGVTQTPKHLITATGQRVTLRCSPRSGDLSVYWYQQSLDQGLQFLIQYYNGEERAKGNILERFSAQQFPDLHSELNLSSLELGDSALYFCASSVVLPQHFGDGTRLSIL.

The chain has TRBV30 and TRBJ2-5, with 10 bases lining up with TRBD1. With V trimmed by 2 bases and J by 5 bases, 5 bases remained unmatched. The length of the CDR3 is 14 residues. Germline assignment: CDR1 GTSNPN and CDR2 SVGIG (reference sequence). The CDR3 region has the DNA TGTGCCTGGAGTTCCGGGACAGGGGACGAGACCCAGTACTTC. It encodes CAWSSGTGDETQYF.

The chain joins TRBV9 to TRBJ2-7, with 8 bases identical to TRBD2. Germline CDR1 SGDLS, CDR2 YYNGEE. The CDR3 runs to 15 residues. The V segment lost 0 bases and the J segment 0 bases; nucleotides outside the gene matches: 2. CDR3: CASSVGGTSSYEQYF. CDR3 bases: TGTGCCAGCAGCGTAGGGGGGACTAGCTCCTACGAGCAGTACTTC.